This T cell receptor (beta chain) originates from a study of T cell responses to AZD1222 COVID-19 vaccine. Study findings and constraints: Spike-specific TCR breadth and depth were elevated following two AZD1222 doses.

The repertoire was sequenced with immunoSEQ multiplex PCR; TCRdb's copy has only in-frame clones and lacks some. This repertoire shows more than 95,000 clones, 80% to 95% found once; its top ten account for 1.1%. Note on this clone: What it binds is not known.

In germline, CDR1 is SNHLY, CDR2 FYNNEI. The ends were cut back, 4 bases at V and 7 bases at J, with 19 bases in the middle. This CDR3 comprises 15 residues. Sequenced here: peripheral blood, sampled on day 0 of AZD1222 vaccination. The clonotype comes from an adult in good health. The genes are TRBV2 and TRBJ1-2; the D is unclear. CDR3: CASSAGWMQLRGYTF. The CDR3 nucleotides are TGTGCCAGCAGTGCTGGATGGATGCAACTTCGTGGCTACACCTTC. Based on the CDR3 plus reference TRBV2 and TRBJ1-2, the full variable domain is EPEVTQTPSHQVTQMGQEVILRCVPISNHLYFYWYRQILGQKVEFLVSFYNNEISEKSEIFDDQFSVERPDGSNFTLKIRSTKLEDSAMYFCASSAGWMQLRGYTFGSGTRLTVV.